This passage covers 9 T cell receptor beta chains from one sample sequenced in a study of long-term antiretroviral therapy in people with HIV. They ran version v3.0 of the immunoSEQ assay at survey level. Data came from immunoSEQ multiplex PCR; TCRdb stores just in-frame clones and leaves some out. Among about 38,000 clones, approximately 79% were seen once, and the ten largest hold over 5%. Here the sequenced sample was unsorted PBMCs, taken 1.5 years after starting antiretroviral therapy. These receptors were obtained from a man aged 18 to 29 with HIV.

A few counts support this clone. The chain has TRBV14 and TRBJ2-7; 9 bases match TRBD1. The V gene's germline CDR1 is SGHDN and CDR2 FVKESK. CDR3 length: 13 amino acids. J gave up 3 bases and V 6 bases, and 3 bases lay outside the gene matches. This CDR3 reads CASRRTGVYEQYF. In DNA, the CDR3 is TGTGCCAGCAGGCGGACAGGGGTCTACGAGCAGTACTTC.

The chain has TRBV10-2 and TRBJ2-1, with 10 bases fitting TRBD2. The CDR3 runs to 13 residues. V dropped 7 bases and J dropped 9; count of bases not matched to a gene: 6. Per the germline V gene, CDR1 is WSHSY and CDR2 is SAAADI. The CDR3 loop reads CASNLAGAVEQFF. In DNA form, the CDR3 reads TGCGCCAGCAATCTAGCGGGAGCGGTTGAGCAGTTCTTC.

The chain uses TRBV7-2 and TRBJ1-1, with D uncertain. The CDR3 runs to 12 residues. Germline values: CDR1 SGHTA, CDR2 FQGNSA. Trimming shortened V by 4 bases and J by 11 bases, and 14 bases separated the two germline ends. The CDR3 DNA sequence: TGTGCCAGCAGCTACCCGCTTGCGAGGGCTTTCTTT. Translation gives CASSYPLARAFF.

The rearrangement joins TRBV28 to TRBJ2-1; 9 bases align to TRBD2. The CDR3 length is 14 residues. Germline CDR1 MDHEN, CDR2 SYDVKM. Trimming cost V 5 bases and J 8 bases; bases outside gene matches: 7. The CDR3 protein is CASSRAGGTDEQFF. The CDR3 DNA is TGTGCCAGCAGTCGGGCGGGAGGGACGGATGAGCAGTTCTTC.

This clone was detected only a few times. The chain joins TRBV11-2 to TRBJ2-7, with TRBD1 matching over 7 bases. Germline trimming cut 5 bases from V and 4 bases from J; bases unmatched to any gene: 8. This CDR3 is 14 amino acids long. Germline CDR1 reads SGHAT; CDR2 reads FQNNGV. The CDR3 region is CASSPGTAGYEQYF. CDR3 DNA: TGTGCCAGCAGCCCCGGGACAGCAGGTTACGAGCAGTACTTC.

This chain joins TRBV7-9 and TRBJ1-3, with D unresolved. V lost 1 base, J lost 4 bases, and 11 bases lay in between. CDR1 SEHNR and CDR2 FQNEAQ come from the germline V gene (reference sequence). This CDR3 is 15 amino acids long. In DNA form, the CDR3 reads TGTGCCAGCAGCTTAGAGGCCTTTGGGGGAAACACCATATATTTT. Translation: CASSLEAFGGNTIYF.

The chain combines TRBV9 with TRBJ2-5, with 11 positions matching TRBD2. V lost 3 bases and J lost 4; bases outside the gene matches: 5. The CDR3 runs 15 residues. Per germline, CDR1 SGDLS and CDR2 YYNGEE. The CDR3 spells CASSGSGRALETQYF. As DNA, the CDR3 is TGTGCCAGCAGCGGTAGCGGGAGGGCACTAGAGACCCAGTACTTC. The full variable domain, with the rest looked up from reference TRBV9 and TRBJ2-5, is DSGVTQTPKHLITATGQRVTLRCSPRSGDLSVYWYQQSLDQGLQFLIQYYNGEERAKGNILERFSAQQFPDLHSELNLSSLELGDSALYFCASSGSGRALETQYFGPGTRLLVL.

This chain links TRBV19 with TRBJ2-6; TRBD1 matches 11 bases. The CDR3 runs to 15 residues. The V segment lost 6 bases and the J segment 12 bases; nucleotides outside the gene matches: 10. The germline V gene encodes CDR1 LNHDA and CDR2 SQIVND (reference sequence). CDR3 residues: CASSGQGALVSVLTF. The CDR3 nucleotides read TGTGCCAGTAGCGGACAGGGGGCTCTAGTCAGCGTCCTGACTTTC.

In DNA, the CDR3 is TGTGCCAGCAGCTATAGCGGGATAAACAATGAGCAGTTCTTC. It codes for CASSYSGINNEQFF. The genes are TRBV7-9 and TRBJ2-1; the match to TRBD2 covers 8 bases. With V trimmed by 4 bases and J by 5 bases, 4 bases remained unmatched. The CDR3 sequence is 14 residues long. Germline V gives CDR1 SEHNR, CDR2 FQNEAQ (reference sequence).